This T cell receptor beta chain was sequenced for a study of blood T cell repertoires in COVID-19. Study summary: There were acute and convalescent COVID-19 samples, and they came from the United States, Italy and Spain. T cells, B-cell-depleted T cells, or PBMCs provided the cDNA or gDNA that served as material.

Original processing notes: For nucleated cells, counts were estimated from reference gene primer amplification. Assay: immunoSEQ multiplex PCR; the TCRdb copy retains only in-frame clones and omits some. V, J and clone size reflect that table, while D and trimming were determined from the DNA. The sample holds some 80,000 clones; under 85% are singletons and the top ten take approximately 9.1%. This CDR3 region has 13 residues. Per the germline V gene, CDR1 is LGHNA and CDR2 is YNFKEQ. The V segment lost 1 base and the J segment 6 bases; nucleotides outside the gene matches: 3. V is TRBV4-2 and J is TRBJ2-7, with TRBD2 matching over 7 bases. Sequencing input: peripheral blood. The clonotype was recovered from a human donor in a cohort sampled during active COVID-19. The CDR3 DNA reads as TGTGCCAGCAGCCAAGGGGGGGGGTTCGAGCAGTACTTC. Its translation is CASSQGGGFEQYF.